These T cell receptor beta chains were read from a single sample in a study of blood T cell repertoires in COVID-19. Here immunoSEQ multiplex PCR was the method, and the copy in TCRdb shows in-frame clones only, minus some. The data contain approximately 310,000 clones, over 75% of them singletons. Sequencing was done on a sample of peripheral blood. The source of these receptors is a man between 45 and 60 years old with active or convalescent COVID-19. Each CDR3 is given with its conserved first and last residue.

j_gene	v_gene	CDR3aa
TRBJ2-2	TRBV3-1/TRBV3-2	CASSQRGGGKTGELFF
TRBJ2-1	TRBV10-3	CAISEYRGPRSSYNEQFF
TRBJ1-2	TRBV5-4	CASSSGQPFAGGHGYTF
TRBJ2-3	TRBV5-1	CASSIGQGTDTQYF
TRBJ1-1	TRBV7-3	CASSQTGSGTEAFF
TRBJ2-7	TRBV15	CATSRPSGGSYEQYF
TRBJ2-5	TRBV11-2	CASSRGLETQYF
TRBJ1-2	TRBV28	CASKIGTGTNYGYTF
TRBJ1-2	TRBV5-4	CASSLQGAGSYGYTF
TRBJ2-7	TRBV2	CASTRTSGRNEQYF